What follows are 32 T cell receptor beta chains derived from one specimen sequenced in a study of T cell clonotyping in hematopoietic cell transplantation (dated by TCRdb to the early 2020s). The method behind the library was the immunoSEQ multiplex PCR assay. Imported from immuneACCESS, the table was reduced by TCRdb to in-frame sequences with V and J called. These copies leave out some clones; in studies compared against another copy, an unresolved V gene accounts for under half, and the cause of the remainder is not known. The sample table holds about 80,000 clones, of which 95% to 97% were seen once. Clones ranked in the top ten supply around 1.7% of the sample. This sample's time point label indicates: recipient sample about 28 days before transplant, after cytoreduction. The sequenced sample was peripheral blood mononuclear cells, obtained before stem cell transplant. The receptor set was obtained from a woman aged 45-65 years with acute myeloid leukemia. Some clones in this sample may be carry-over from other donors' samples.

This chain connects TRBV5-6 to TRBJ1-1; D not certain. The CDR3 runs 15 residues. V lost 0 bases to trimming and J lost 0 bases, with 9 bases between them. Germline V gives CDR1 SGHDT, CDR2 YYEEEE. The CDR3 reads CASSLGQEMNTEAFF. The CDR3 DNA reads TGTGCCAGCAGCTTGGGTCAGGAAATGAACACTGAAGCTTTCTTT.

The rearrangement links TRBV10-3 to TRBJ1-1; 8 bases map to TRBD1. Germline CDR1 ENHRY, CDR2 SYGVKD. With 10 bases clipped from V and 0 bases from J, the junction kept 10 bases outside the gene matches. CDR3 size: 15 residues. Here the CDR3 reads CATGQLGQVNTEAFF. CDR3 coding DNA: TGTGCCACAGGGCAGTTGGGACAGGTGAACACTGAAGCTTTCTTT.

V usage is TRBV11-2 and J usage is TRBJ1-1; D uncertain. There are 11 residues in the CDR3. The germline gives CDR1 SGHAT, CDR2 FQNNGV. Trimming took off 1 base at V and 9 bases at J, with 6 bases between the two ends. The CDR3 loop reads CASSLVTQAFF. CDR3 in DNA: TGTGCCAGCAGCTTAGTGACACAAGCTTTCTTT.

The CDR3: CASSIERRTEAFF. The DNA of the CDR3 is TGTGCCAGTAGTATAGAACGGCGCACTGAAGCTTTCTTT. The V and J genes are TRBV19 and TRBJ1-1, with D unresolved. The CDR3 is 13 amino acids. V was pared by 0 bases and J by 4 bases, with 6 bases between. Germline-derived CDR1 and CDR2 are LNHDA and SQIVND (reference sequence).

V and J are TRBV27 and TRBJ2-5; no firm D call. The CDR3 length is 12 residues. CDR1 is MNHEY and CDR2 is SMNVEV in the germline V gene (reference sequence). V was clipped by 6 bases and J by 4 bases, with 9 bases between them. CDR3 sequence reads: CASSPGGETQYF. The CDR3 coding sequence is TGTGCCAGCAGCCCCGGCGGAGAGACCCAGTACTTC.

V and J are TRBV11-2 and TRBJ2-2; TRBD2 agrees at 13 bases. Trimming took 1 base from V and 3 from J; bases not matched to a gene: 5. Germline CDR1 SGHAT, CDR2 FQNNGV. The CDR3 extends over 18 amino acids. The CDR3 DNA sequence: TGTGCCAGCAGCTTAGGACTAGCGGGGGGCCAACACACCGGGGAGCTGTTTTTT. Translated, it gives CASSLGLAGGQHTGELFF.

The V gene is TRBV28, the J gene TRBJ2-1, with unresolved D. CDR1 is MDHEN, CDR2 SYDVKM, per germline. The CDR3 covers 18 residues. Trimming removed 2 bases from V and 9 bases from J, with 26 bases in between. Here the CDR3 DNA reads TGTGCCAGCAGTTTAGGTGACGATAGGCCCAAAATCTTTGGTGAGCAGTTCTTC. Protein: CASSLGDDRPKIFGEQFF.

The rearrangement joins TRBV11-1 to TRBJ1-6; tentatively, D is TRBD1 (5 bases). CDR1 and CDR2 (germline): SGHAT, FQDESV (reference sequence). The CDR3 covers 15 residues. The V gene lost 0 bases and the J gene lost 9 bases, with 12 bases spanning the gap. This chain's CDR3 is CASSLAGGGGSPLHF. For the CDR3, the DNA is TGTGCCAGCAGCTTAGCCGGGGGAGGCGGTTCACCCCTCCACTTT.

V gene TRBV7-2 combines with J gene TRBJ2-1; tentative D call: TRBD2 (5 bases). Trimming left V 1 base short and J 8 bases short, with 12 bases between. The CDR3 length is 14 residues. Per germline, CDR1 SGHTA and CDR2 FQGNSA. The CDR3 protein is CASSLETGSHEQFF. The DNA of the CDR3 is TGTGCCAGCAGCTTAGAGACGGGGTCCCATGAGCAGTTCTTC. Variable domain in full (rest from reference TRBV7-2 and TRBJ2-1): GAGVSQSPSNKVTEKGKDVELRCDPISGHTALYWYRQSLGQGLEFLIYFQGNSAPDKSGLPSDRFSAERTGGSVSTLTIQRTQQEDSAVYLCASSLETGSHEQFFGPGTRLTVL.

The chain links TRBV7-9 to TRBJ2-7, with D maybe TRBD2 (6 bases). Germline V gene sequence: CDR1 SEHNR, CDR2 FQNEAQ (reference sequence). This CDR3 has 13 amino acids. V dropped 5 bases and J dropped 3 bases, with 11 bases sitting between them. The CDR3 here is CASSVWGDYEQYF. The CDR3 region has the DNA TGTGCCAGCAGCGTCTGGGGGGACTACGAGCAGTACTTC.

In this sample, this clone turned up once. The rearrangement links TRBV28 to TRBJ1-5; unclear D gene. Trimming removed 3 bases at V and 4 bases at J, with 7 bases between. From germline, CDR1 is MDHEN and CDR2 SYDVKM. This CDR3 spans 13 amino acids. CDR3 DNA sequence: TGTGCCAGCAGTTTGGTCAGTAATCAGCCCCAGCATTTT. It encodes CASSLVSNQPQHF.

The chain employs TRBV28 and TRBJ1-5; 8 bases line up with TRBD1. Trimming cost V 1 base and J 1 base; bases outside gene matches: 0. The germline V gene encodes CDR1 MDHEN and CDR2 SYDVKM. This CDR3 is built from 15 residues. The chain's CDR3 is CASSLYRGSNQPQHF. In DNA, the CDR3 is TGTGCCAGCAGTTTATACAGGGGGAGCAATCAGCCCCAGCATTTT.

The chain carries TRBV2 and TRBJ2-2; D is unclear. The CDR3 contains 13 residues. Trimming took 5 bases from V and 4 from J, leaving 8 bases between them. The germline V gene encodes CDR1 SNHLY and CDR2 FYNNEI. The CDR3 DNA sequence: TGTGCCAGCAGTACCCGTGGCACCGGGGAGCTGTTTTTT. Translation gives CASSTRGTGELFF. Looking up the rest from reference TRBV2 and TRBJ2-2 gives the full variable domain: EPEVTQTPSHQVTQMGQEVILRCVPISNHLYFYWYRQILGQKVEFLVSFYNNEISEKSEIFDDQFSVERPDGSNFTLKIRSTKLEDSAMYFCASSTRGTGELFFGEGSRLTVL.

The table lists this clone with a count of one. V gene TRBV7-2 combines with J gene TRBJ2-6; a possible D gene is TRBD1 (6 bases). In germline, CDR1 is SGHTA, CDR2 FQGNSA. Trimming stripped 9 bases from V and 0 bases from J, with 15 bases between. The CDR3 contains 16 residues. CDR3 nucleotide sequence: TGTGCCAGAGAACAGGGTTCGTTCTCTGGGGCCAACGTCCTGACTTTC. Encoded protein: CAREQGSFSGANVLTF.

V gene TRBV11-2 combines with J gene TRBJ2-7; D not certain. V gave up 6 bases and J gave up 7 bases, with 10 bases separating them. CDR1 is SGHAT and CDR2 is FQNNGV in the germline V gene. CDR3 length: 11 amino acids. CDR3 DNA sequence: TGTGCCAGCAGGTTGGCTGGGGAGCAGTACTTC. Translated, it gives CASRLAGEQYF.

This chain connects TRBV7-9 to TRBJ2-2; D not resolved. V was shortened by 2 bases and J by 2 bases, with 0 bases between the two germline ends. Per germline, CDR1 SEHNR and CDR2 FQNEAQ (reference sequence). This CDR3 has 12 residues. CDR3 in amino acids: CASSLNTGELFF. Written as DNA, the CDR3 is TGTGCCAGCAGCTTAAACACCGGGGAGCTGTTTTTT.

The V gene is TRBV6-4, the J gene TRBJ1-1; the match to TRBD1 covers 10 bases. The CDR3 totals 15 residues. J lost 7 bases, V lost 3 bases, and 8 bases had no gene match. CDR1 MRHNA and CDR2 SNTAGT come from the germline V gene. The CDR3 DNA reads TGTGCCAGCAGTGAGAATGGACAGGGGGTTGGTGAAGCTTTCTTT. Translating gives CASSENGQGVGEAFF.

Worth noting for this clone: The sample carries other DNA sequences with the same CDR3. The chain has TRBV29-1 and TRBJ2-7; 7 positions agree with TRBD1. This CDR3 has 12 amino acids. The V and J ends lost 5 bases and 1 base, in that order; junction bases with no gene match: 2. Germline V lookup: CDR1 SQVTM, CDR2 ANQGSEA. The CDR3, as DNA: TGCAGCGTTAGGGACAGTTCCTACGAGCAGTACTTC. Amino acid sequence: CSVRDSSYEQYF.

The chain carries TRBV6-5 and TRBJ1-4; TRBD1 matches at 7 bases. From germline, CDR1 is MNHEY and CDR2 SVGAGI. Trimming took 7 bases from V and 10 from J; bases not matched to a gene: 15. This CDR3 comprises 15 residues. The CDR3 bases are TGTGCCAGCAAGCTACCGGGGACAGCTCGCGGAAAACTGTTTTTT. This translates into CASKLPGTARGKLFF.

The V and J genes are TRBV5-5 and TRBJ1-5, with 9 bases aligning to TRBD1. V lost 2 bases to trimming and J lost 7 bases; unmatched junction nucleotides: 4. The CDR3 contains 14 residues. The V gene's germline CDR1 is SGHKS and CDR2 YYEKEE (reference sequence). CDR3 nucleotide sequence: TGTGCCAGCAGCTTTGGACAGGGGAACCAGCCCCAGCATTTT. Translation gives CASSFGQGNQPQHF.

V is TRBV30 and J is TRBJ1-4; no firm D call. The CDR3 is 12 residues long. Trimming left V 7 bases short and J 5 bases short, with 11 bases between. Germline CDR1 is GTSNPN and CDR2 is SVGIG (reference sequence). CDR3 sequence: CASRHGNEKLFF. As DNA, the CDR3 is TGTGCCTCCAGACACGGGAATGAAAAACTGTTTTTT. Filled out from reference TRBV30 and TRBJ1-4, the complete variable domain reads SQTIHQWPATLVQPVGSPLSLECTVEGTSNPNLYWYRQAAGRGLQLLFYSVGIGQISSEVPQNLSASRPQDRQFILSSKKLLLSDSGFYLCASRHGNEKLFFGSGTQLSVL.

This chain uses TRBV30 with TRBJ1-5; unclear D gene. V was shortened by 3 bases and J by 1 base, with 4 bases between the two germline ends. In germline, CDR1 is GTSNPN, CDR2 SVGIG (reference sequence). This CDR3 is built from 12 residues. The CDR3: CAWSQSNQPQHF. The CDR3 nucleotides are TGTGCCTGGAGCCAAAGCAATCAGCCCCAGCATTTT.

The CDR3 sequence is CASSLALRAPDTQYF. DNA for the CDR3: TGTGCCAGCAGTTTGGCTCTTAGGGCCCCAGATACGCAGTATTTT. The chain carries TRBV27 and TRBJ2-3, with unresolved D. V gave up 3 bases and J gave up 4 bases, with 14 bases separating them. Germline V gene data show CDR1 as MNHEY and CDR2 as SMNVEV (reference sequence). The CDR3 is 15 residues long.

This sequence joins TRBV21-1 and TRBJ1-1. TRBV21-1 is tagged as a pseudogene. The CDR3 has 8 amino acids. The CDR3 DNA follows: TGTGCCAGCCTAGAAGCTTTCTTT. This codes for CASLEAFF.

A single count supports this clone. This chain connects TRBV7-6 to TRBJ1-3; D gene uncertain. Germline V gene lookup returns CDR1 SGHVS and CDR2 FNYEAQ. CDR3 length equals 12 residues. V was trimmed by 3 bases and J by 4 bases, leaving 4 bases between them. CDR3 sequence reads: CASSFPGNTIYF. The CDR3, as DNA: TGTGCCAGCAGCTTTCCCGGAAACACCATATATTTT.

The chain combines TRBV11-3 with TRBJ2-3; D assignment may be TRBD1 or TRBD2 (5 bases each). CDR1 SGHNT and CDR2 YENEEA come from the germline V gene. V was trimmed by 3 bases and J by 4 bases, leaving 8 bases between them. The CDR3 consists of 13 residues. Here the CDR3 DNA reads TGTGCCAGCAGCTTCCGGGACCCAGATACGCAGTATTTT. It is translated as CASSFRDPDTQYF.

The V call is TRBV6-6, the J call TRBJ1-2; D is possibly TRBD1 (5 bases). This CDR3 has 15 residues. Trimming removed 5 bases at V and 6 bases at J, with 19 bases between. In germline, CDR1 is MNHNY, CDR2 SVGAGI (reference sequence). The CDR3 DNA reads TGTGCCAGCAGTACGGGGACGGAGTTATTCGATGGCTACACCTTC. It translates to CASSTGTELFDGYTF.

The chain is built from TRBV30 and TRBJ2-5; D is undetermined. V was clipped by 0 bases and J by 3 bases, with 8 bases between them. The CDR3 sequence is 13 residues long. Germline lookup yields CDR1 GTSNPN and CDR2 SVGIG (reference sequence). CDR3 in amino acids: CAWSVGSEETQYF. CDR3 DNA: TGTGCCTGGAGTGTGGGCAGCGAAGAGACCCAGTACTTC. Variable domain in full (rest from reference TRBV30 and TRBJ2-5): SQTIHQWPATLVQPVGSPLSLECTVEGTSNPNLYWYRQAAGRGLQLLFYSVGIGQISSEVPQNLSASRPQDRQFILSSKKLLLSDSGFYLCAWSVGSEETQYFGPGTRLLVL.

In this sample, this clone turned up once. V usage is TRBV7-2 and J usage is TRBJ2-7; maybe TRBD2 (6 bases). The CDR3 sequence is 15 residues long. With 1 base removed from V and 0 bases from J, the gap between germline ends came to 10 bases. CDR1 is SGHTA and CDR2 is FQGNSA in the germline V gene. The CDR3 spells CASSLDPGASYEQYF. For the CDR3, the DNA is TGTGCCAGCAGCTTAGATCCGGGAGCCTCCTACGAGCAGTACTTC.

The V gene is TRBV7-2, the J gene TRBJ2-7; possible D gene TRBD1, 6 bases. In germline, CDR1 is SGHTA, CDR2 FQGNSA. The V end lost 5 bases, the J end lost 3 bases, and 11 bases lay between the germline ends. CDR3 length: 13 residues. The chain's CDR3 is CASSMDRNYEQYF. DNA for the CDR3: TGTGCCAGCAGCATGGACAGAAACTACGAGCAGTACTTC.

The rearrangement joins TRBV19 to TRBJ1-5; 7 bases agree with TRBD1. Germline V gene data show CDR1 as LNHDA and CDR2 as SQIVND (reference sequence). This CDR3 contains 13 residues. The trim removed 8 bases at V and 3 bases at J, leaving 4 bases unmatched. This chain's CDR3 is CASAGTVNQPQHF. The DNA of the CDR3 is TGTGCCAGTGCCGGGACAGTCAATCAGCCCCAGCATTTT. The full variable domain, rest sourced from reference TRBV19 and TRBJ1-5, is DGGITQSPKYLFRKEGQNVTLSCEQNLNHDAMYWYRQDPGQGLRLIYYSQIVNDFQKGDIAEGYSVSREKKESFPLTVTSAQKNPTAFYLCASAGTVNQPQHFGDGTRLSIL.

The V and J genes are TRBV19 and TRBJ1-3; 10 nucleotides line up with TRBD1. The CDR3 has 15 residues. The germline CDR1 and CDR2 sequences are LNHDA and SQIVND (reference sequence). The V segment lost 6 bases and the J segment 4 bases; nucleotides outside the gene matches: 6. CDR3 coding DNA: TGTGCCAGTAGACCGGGACAGGGGTTCGGAAACACCATATATTTT. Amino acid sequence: CASRPGQGFGNTIYF.